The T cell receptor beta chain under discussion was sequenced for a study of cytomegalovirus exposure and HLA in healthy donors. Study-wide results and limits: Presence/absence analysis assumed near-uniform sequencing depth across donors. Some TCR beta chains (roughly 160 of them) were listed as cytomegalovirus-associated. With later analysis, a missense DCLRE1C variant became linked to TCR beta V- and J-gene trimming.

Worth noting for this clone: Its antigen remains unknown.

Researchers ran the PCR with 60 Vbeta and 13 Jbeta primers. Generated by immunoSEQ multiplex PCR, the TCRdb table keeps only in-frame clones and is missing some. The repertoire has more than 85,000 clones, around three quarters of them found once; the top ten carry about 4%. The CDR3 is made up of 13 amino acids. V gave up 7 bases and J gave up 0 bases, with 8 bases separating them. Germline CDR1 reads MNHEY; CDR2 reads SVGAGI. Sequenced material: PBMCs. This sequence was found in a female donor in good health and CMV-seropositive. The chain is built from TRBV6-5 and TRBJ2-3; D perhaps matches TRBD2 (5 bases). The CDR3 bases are TGTGCCAGCATGCGGGCTAGCACAGATACGCAGTATTTT. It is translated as CASMRASTDTQYF.